The clone carrying this TCR beta chain occurred many times. Its specificity is not known. This sample is drawn from a study of regulatory T cells in long-lasting Graves disease. Study-wide points: Persistent disease showed a preference for TRBV28, TRBJ1-2 and TRBJ2-5. A greater number of public clonotypes (under 3,000) was shared by persistent patients than by new patients (roughly 880).

Time point indicated: newly diagnosed GD, antithyroid drugs for less than 3 months. Extracted PBMC RNA gave rise to the TCR library. Peripheral blood, at approximately 9 milliliters, went into EDTA tubes. Construction of the TCR beta libraries employed iRepertoire HTBI primers in conjunction with Arm-PCR of CDR3 regions. TCRdb reprocessed the multiplex PCR reads via MiXCR and lists one record per CDR3 protein. Of hundreds of thousands of distinct CDR3 sequences in the sample, around 17% are singletons; the top ten hold 15% to 20%. CDR3 length: 15 amino acids. CDR1 is SGHTA and CDR2 is FQGNSA in the germline V gene. The V and J ends lost 8 bases and 0 bases respectively, with 17 bases between them. The same data also went into a second study, on T cells in Graves' hyperthyroidism and ophthalmopathy.

Sequencing was performed on peripheral blood mononuclear cells (PBMCs), taken at new diagnosis, from a patient treated with antithyroid drugs. The chain joins TRBV7-2 to TRBJ2-7, with a weak D call TRBD2 (6 bases). The receptor's source is a woman younger than 45 with Graves disease. DNA of the CDR3: TGTGCCAGCGGCGTCTTCTCCGGGAGCTCCTACGAGCAGTACTTC. Its protein product is CASGVFSGSSYEQYF.